This record looks at one TCR beta chain sequence and its context. This specimen comes from a study of shared clonotypes between healthy human individuals. CDR1 is SGHTA, CDR2 FQGNSA, per germline. Trimming shortened V by 0 bases and J by 0 bases, and 3 bases separated the two germline ends. There are 15 residues in the CDR3. CD45RO-negative, CCR7-selected cells formed the naive CD8 fraction, which excluded terminally differentiated effector memory CD45RA+ cells. Assay: immunoSEQ multiplex PCR; the TCRdb copy retains only in-frame clones and omits some. Among under 850,000 clones listed, nearly 95% were seen once.

The TCR was taken from a man aged 25-45 years in good health. The rearrangement links TRBV7-2 to TRBJ2-6; D gene unclear. The sequenced material came from naive CD8+ T cells sorted from blood. Written as DNA, the CDR3 is TGTGCCAGCAGCTTAGCGTTCTCTGGGGCCAACGTCCTGACTTTC. As protein: CASSLAFSGANVLTF. The full variable domain, rest sourced from reference TRBV7-2 and TRBJ2-6, is GAGVSQSPSNKVTEKGKDVELRCDPISGHTALYWYRQSLGQGLEFLIYFQGNSAPDKSGLPSDRFSAERTGGSVSTLTIQRTQQEDSAVYLCASSLAFSGANVLTFGAGSRLTVL.